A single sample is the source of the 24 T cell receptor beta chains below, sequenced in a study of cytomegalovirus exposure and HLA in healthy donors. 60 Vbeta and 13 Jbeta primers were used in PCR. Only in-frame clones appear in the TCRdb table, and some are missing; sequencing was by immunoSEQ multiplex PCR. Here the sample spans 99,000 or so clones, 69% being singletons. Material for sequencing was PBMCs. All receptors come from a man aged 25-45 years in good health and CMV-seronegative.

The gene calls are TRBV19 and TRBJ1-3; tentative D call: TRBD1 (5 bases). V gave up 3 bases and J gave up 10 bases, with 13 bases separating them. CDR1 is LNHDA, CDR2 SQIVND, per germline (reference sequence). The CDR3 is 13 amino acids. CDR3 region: CASSMRRGETIYF. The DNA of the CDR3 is TGTGCCAGTAGTATGCGACGGGGGGAAACCATATATTTT. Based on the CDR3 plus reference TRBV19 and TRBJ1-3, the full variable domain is DGGITQSPKYLFRKEGQNVTLSCEQNLNHDAMYWYRQDPGQGLRLIYYSQIVNDFQKGDIAEGYSVSREKKESFPLTVTSAQKNPTAFYLCASSMRRGETIYFGEGSWLTVV.

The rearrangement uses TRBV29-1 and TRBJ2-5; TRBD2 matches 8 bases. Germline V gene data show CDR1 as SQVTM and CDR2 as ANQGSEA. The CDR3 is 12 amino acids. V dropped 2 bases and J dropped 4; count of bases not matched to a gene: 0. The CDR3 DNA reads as TGCAGCGTTGAAACTAGCGGAGAGACCCAGTACTTC. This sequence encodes CSVETSGETQYF.

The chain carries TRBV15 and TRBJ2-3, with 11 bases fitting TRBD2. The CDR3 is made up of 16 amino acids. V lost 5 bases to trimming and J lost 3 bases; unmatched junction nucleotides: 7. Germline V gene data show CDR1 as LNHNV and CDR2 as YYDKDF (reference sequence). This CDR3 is CATSRRVAGGTDTQYF. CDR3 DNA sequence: TGTGCCACCAGCCGACGGGTAGCGGGAGGGACAGATACGCAGTATTTT. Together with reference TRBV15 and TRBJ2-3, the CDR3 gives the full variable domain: DAMVIQNPRYQVTQFGKPVTLSCSQTLNHNVMYWYQQKSSQAPKLLFHYYDKDFNNEADTPDNFQSRRPNTSFCFLDIRSPGLGDTAMYLCATSRRVAGGTDTQYFGPGTRLTVL.

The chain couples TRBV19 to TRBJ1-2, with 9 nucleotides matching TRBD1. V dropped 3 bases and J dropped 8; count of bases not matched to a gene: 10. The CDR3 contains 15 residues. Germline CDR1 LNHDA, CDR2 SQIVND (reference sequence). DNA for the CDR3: TGTGCCAGTAGTATGGGACAGGGCCCAGGTGGCGGCTACACCTTC. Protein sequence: CASSMGQGPGGGYTF.

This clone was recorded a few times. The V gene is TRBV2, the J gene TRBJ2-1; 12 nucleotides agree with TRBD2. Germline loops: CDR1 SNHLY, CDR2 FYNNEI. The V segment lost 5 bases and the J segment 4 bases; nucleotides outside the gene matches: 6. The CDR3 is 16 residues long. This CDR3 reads CASSTNGLAGYNEQFF. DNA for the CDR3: TGTGCCAGCAGTACCAATGGACTAGCGGGGTACAATGAGCAGTTCTTC.

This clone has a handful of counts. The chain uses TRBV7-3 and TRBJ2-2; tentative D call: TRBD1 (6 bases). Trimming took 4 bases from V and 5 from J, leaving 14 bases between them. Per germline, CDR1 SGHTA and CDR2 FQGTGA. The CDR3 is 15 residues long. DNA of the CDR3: TGTGCCAGCAGCTACCTGACAGGAGCTACCGGGGAGCTGTTTTTT. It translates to CASSYLTGATGELFF.

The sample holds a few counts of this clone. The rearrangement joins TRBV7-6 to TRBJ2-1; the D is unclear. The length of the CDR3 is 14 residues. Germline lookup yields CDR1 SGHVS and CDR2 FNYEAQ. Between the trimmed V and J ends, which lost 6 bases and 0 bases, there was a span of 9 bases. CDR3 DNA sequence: TGTGCCAGCAGTTTCTATAGCTCCTACAATGAGCAGTTCTTC. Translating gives CASSFYSSYNEQFF.

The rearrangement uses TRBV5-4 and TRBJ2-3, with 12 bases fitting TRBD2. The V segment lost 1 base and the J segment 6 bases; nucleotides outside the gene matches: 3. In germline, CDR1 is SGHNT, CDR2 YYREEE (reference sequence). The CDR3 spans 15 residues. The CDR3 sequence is CASSLLAGGQDTQYF. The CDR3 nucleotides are TGTGCCAGCAGCTTGCTAGCGGGAGGGCAGGATACGCAGTATTTT. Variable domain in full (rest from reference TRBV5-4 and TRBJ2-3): ETGVTQSPTHLIKTRGQQVTLRCSSQSGHNTVSWYQQALGQGPQFIFQYYREEENGRGNFPPRFSGLQFPNYSSELNVNALELDDSALYLCASSLLAGGQDTQYFGPGTRLTVL.

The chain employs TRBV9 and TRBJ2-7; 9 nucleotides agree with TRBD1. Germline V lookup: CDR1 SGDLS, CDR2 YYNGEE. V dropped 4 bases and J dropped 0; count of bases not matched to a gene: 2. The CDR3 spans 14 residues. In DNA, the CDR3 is TGTGCCAGCAGCCGGGACAGGGCCTCCTACGAGCAGTACTTC. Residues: CASSRDRASYEQYF.

Here the CDR3 reads CASRNRGSLSYEQYF. The CDR3 DNA reads as TGTGCCAGCAGGAACAGGGGTTCCCTCTCCTACGAGCAGTACTTC. The chain couples TRBV5-4 to TRBJ2-7, with 7 bases that match TRBD1. Germline CDR1 reads SGHNT; CDR2 reads YYREEE (reference sequence). CDR3 length equals 15 residues. The ends lost 5 bases at V and 0 bases at J; junction bases unmatched: 8.

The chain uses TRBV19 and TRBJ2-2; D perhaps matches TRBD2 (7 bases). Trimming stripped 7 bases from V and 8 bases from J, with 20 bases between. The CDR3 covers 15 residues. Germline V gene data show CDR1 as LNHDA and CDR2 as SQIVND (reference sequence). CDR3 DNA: TGTGCCAGTACTGGGAGGGGGGCGGCTCCGGGGGAGCTGTTTTTT. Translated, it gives CASTGRGAAPGELFF.

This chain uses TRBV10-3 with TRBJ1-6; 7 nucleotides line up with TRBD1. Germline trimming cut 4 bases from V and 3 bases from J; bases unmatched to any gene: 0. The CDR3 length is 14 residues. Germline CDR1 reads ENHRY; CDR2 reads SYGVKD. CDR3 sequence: CAISGDSYNSPLHF. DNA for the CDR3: TGTGCCATCAGTGGGGACAGCTATAATTCACCCCTCCACTTT.

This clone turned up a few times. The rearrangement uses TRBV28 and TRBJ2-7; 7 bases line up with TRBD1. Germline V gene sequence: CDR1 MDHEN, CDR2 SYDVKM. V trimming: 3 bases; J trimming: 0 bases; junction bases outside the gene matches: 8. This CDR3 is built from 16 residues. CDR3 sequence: CASSFSAGDSSYEQYF. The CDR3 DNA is TGTGCCAGCAGTTTTTCCGCCGGGGACAGCTCCTACGAGCAGTACTTC.

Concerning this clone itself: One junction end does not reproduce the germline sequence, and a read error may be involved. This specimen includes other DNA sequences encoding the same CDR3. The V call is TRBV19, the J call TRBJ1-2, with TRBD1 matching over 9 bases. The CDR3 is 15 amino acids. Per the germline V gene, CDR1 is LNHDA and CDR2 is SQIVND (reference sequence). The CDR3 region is CASSALGQGSYGYTF. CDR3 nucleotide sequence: TGTGCCAGTAGTGCCCTGGGACAGGGAAGCTATGGCTACACCTTT.

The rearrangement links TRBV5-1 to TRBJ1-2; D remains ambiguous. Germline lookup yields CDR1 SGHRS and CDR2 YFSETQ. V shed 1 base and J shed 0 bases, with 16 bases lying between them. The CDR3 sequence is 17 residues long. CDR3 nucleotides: TGCGCCAGCAGCTTGTCGGTCTCTGGTGGTACTAACTATGGCTACACCTTC. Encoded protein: CASSLSVSGGTNYGYTF.

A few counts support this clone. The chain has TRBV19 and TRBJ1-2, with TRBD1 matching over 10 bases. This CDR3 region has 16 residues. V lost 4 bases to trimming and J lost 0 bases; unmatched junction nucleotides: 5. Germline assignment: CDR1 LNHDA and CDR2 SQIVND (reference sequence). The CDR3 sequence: CASSKDRGFSNYGYTF. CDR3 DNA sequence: TGTGCCAGTAGTAAGGACAGGGGGTTTTCTAACTATGGCTACACCTTC.

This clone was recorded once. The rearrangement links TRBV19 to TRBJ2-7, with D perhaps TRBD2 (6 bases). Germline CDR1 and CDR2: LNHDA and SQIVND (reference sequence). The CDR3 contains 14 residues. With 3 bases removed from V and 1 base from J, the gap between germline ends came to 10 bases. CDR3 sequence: CASSILEGSYEQYF. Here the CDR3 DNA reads TGTGCCAGTAGTATCCTGGAGGGGTCCTACGAGCAGTACTTC.

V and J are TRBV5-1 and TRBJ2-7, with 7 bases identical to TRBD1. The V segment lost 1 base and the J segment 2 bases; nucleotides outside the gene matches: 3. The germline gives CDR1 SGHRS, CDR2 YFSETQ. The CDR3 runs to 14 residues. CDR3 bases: TGCGCCAGCAGCTTGACAGGGGAAACCTACGAGCAGTACTTC. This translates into CASSLTGETYEQYF.

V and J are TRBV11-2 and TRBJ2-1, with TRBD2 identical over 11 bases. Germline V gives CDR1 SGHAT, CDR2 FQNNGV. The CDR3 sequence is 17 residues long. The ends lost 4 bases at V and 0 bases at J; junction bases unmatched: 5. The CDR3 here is CASSSVAGGISYNEQFF. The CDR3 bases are TGTGCCAGCAGCTCCGTAGCGGGAGGGATCTCCTACAATGAGCAGTTCTTC.

The CDR3 region is CASSMRAGNQPQHF. For the CDR3, the DNA is TGTGCCAGTAGTATGAGGGCAGGCAATCAGCCCCAGCATTTT. This chain connects TRBV19 to TRBJ1-5; D remains ambiguous. The V end was cut by 3 bases, the J end by 2 bases, with 8 bases between. The germline CDR1 and CDR2 sequences are LNHDA and SQIVND (reference sequence). CDR3 length: 14 residues.

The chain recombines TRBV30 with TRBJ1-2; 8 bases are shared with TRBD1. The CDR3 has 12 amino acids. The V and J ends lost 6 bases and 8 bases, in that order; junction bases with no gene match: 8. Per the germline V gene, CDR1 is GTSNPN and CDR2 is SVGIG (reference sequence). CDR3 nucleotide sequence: TGTGCCTGTAAGACAGGGGTGTCAGGCTACACCTTC. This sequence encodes CACKTGVSGYTF.

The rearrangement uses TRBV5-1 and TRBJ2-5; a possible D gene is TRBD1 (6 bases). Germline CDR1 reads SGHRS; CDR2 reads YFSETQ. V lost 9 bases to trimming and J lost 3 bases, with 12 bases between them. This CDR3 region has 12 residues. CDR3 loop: CATPDREETQYF. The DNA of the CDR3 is TGCGCCACCCCGGACAGAGAAGAGACCCAGTACTTC.

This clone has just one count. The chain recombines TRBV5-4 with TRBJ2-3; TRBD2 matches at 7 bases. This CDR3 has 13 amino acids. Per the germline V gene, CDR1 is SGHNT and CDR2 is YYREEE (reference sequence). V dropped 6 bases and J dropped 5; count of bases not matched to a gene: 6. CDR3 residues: CASTTGGEDTQYF. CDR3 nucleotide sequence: TGTGCCAGCACTACTGGGGGGGAAGATACGCAGTATTTT.

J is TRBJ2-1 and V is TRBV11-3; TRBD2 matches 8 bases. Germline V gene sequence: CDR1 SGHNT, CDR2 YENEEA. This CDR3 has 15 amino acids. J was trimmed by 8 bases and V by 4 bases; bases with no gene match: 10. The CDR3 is CASSYPREGLDEQFF. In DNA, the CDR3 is TGTGCCAGCAGCTACCCTCGGGAGGGCCTGGATGAGCAGTTCTTC.